This is a list of T cell receptor beta chains from one sample in a study of breast tumors, draining lymph nodes, adjacent tissues. TCRdb used MiXCR to reprocess the multiplex PCR reads, holding one entry per CDR3 protein. Of 85,000 to 130,000 distinct CDR3 sequences in the sample, 21% are singletons; the top ten hold less than 1.5%. The sample taken for sequencing was axillary lymph node tissue. These receptors all stem from a female donor with breast cancer. Some clones in this sample may be carry-over from other donors' samples. CDR3s include the opening cysteine and the closing phenylalanine or tryptophan. The order of the fields is clone size, J gene, D gene, V gene, CDR3 DNA, CDR3 protein. A D gene is named only where the DNA matches it firmly. Expanded clones get a size class; other rows say once, few or many, or leave the size out.

clone size: .; J gene: TRBJ1-6; D gene: TRBD1; V gene: TRBV5-1; CDR3 DNA: TGCGCCGGCAGTGAAACCGGGACAGGGGGTGGTTTACCCCTCCACTTT; CDR3 protein: CAGSETGTGGGLPLHF
clone size: .; J gene: TRBJ2-6; D gene: .; V gene: TRBV18; CDR3 DNA: TGTGCCAGCTCCCCGGGGGTTTCTGGGGCCAACGTCCTGACTTTC; CDR3 protein: CASSPGVSGANVLTF
clone size: .; J gene: TRBJ2-3; D gene: TRBD2; V gene: TRBV28; CDR3 DNA: TGTGCCAGCAGTTTCCCGGGACTAGCGGAGGGCACAGATACGCAGTATTTT; CDR3 protein: CASSFPGLAEGTDTQYF
clone size: many; J gene: TRBJ1-5; D gene: .; V gene: TRBV6-1; CDR3 DNA: TGTGCCAGCAGTGTCTATGAAGTAAGCAATCAGCCCCAGCATTTT; CDR3 protein: CASSVYEVSNQPQHF
clone size: many; J gene: TRBJ2-7; D gene: .; V gene: TRBV10-2; CDR3 DNA: TGCGCCACCCAGGCAGGACAAACCTACGAGCAGTACTTC; CDR3 protein: CATQAGQTYEQYF
clone size: .; J gene: TRBJ2-1; D gene: TRBD2; V gene: TRBV3-1; CDR3 DNA: TGTGCCAGCAGTCATGGACTAGCTATAAGGTCCTACAATGAGCAGTTCTTC; CDR3 protein: CASSHGLAIRSYNEQFF
clone size: many; J gene: TRBJ2-3; D gene: .; V gene: TRBV10-3; CDR3 DNA: TGTGCCATCATCCACCCAGTGTCCTTGCAAGCAGATACGCAGTATTTT; CDR3 protein: CAIIHPVSLQADTQYF
clone size: many; J gene: TRBJ2-1; D gene: TRBD2; V gene: TRBV20-1; CDR3 DNA: TGCAGTGCTAGAACTAGCGGGGTCGTGCAGTTCTTC; CDR3 protein: CSARTSGVVQFF
clone size: .; J gene: TRBJ1-4; D gene: TRBD1; V gene: TRBV27; CDR3 DNA: TGTGCCAGCAAGGATAGGCCGGGACAGGGTGTTGAAAAACTGTTTTTT; CDR3 protein: CASKDRPGQGVEKLFF
clone size: many; J gene: TRBJ1-2; D gene: .; V gene: TRBV10-2; CDR3 DNA: TGCGCCAGCGGTGAGGGGGACAAGAGGCGGCGCGGCTACACCTTC; CDR3 protein: CASGEGDKRRRGYTF
clone size: .; J gene: TRBJ2-2; D gene: .; V gene: TRBV9; CDR3 DNA: TGTGCCAGCAGCGTCTCAGGGGGGGCCGGGGAGCTGTTTTTT; CDR3 protein: CASSVSGGAGELFF
clone size: many; J gene: TRBJ2-3; D gene: .; V gene: TRBV5-5; CDR3 DNA: TGTGCCAGCAGTGCCGGGACAAAATTCACAGATACGCAGTATTTT; CDR3 protein: CASSAGTKFTDTQYF
clone size: .; J gene: TRBJ2-2; D gene: .; V gene: TRBV6-1; CDR3 DNA: TGTGCCAGCAGTGAGCACACGAACACCGGGGGGCTGTTTTTT; CDR3 protein: CASSEHTNTGGLFF
clone size: many; J gene: TRBJ1-3; D gene: .; V gene: TRBV19; CDR3 DNA: TGTGCCAGTACCATCGAACTAGCGAGCTCTGGAAACACCATATATTTT; CDR3 protein: CASTIELASSGNTIYF
clone size: .; J gene: TRBJ1-2; D gene: .; V gene: TRBV12-3/TRBV12-4; CDR3 DNA: TGTGCCAGCAGTTTAGCGCAGGGTAGAGGCTGCGCCTTC; CDR3 protein: CASSLAQGRGCAF
clone size: medium-sized; J gene: TRBJ2-3; D gene: TRBD2; V gene: TRBV7-9; CDR3 DNA: TGTGCCAGCAGCCCCTCTATTAGCGGGGGGGATGGAGATACGCAGTATTTT; CDR3 protein: CASSPSISGGDGDTQYF
clone size: many; J gene: TRBJ1-2; D gene: .; V gene: TRBV7-8; CDR3 DNA: TGTGCCAGCAGCACTAGGACAAACTATGGCTACACCTTC; CDR3 protein: CASSTRTNYGYTF
clone size: many; J gene: TRBJ2-7; D gene: .; V gene: TRBV10-3; CDR3 DNA: TGTGCCACCTCTTCGGACAGTACCTACGAGCAGTACTTC; CDR3 protein: CATSSDSTYEQYF
clone size: many; J gene: TRBJ1-2; D gene: .; V gene: TRBV11-2; CDR3 DNA: TGTGCCAGCAGCTCCCTGGAAGGGAGGATGAGGGGCTACACCTTC; CDR3 protein: CASSSLEGRMRGYTF
clone size: many; J gene: TRBJ1-2; D gene: .; V gene: TRBV28; CDR3 DNA: TGTGCCAGCAGTTCCCTCGGTGGCTACACCTTC; CDR3 protein: CASSSLGGYTF
clone size: many; J gene: TRBJ1-2; D gene: TRBD1; V gene: TRBV15; CDR3 DNA: TGTGCCACCAGCGCCGGGACAGGCCCCTATGGCTACACCTTC; CDR3 protein: CATSAGTGPYGYTF
clone size: .; J gene: TRBJ2-1; D gene: TRBD2; V gene: TRBV5-1; CDR3 DNA: TGCGCCAGCAGCTTGCGTCCGACTAGCGGGGGATACAATGAGCAGTTCTTC; CDR3 protein: CASSLRPTSGGYNEQFF
clone size: many; J gene: TRBJ2-3; D gene: TRBD1; V gene: TRBV7-3; CDR3 DNA: TGTGCCAGCAGCTTAAACCCGGGACAGACCACAGATACGCAGTATTTT; CDR3 protein: CASSLNPGQTTDTQYF
clone size: few; J gene: TRBJ2-3; D gene: .; V gene: TRBV27; CDR3 DNA: TGTGCCAGCAGTTTGAAGCAGCAGGTTCTTAGCACAGATACGCAGTATTTT; CDR3 protein: CASSLKQQVLSTDTQYF
clone size: many; J gene: TRBJ2-5; D gene: .; V gene: TRBV20-1; CDR3 DNA: TGCAGTGCTACACCTAGAGATAGGCACCAAGAGACCCAGTACTTC; CDR3 protein: CSATPRDRHQETQYF
clone size: many; J gene: TRBJ1-4; D gene: .; V gene: TRBV7-6; CDR3 DNA: TGTGCCAGCAGCTTAGGAAGGGACGGACGAGACAATGAAAAACTGTTTTTT; CDR3 protein: CASSLGRDGRDNEKLFF
clone size: many; J gene: TRBJ1-2; D gene: .; V gene: TRBV30; CDR3 DNA: TGTGCCTGGGGGGGTGGAGGCTATGGCTACACCTTC; CDR3 protein: CAWGGGGYGYTF
clone size: .; J gene: TRBJ1-2; D gene: .; V gene: TRBV11-2; CDR3 DNA: TGTGCCAGCAGCTTAGTTGGCGGGGGCATTTATGGCTACACCTTC; CDR3 protein: CASSLVGGGIYGYTF
clone size: .; J gene: TRBJ1-2; D gene: .; V gene: TRBV24-1; CDR3 DNA: TGTGCCACCAGTGACAGCTCCGGCTATGGCTACACCTTC; CDR3 protein: CATSDSSGYGYTF
clone size: many; J gene: TRBJ2-5; D gene: TRBD1; V gene: TRBV7-9; CDR3 DNA: TGTGCCAGCAGCTTGTGGACAGGGCAAGAGACCCAGTACTTC; CDR3 protein: CASSLWTGQETQYF
clone size: many; J gene: TRBJ1-6; D gene: .; V gene: TRBV3-1; CDR3 DNA: TGTGCCAGCAGCCAAAGTGAGACAGACAATTCACCCCTCCACTTT; CDR3 protein: CASSQSETDNSPLHF
clone size: many; J gene: TRBJ2-3; D gene: .; V gene: TRBV19; CDR3 DNA: TGTGCCAGCACCGACAGCCGTGTCACAGATACGCAGTATTTT; CDR3 protein: CASTDSRVTDTQYF
clone size: many; J gene: TRBJ2-1; D gene: .; V gene: TRBV19; CDR3 DNA: TGTGCCAGTTCCCAGGGGCCGCGGCGGAATGAGCAGTTCTTC; CDR3 protein: CASSQGPRRNEQFF
clone size: many; J gene: TRBJ1-2; D gene: .; V gene: TRBV5-1; CDR3 DNA: TGCGCCAGCAGCTGGACGACAGGCCGTACAGGGGGCTACACCTTC; CDR3 protein: CASSWTTGRTGGYTF
clone size: many; J gene: TRBJ2-7; D gene: .; V gene: TRBV27; CDR3 DNA: TGTGCCAGCAGTTTATCCCAGGAGGCCTACGAGCAGTACTTC; CDR3 protein: CASSLSQEAYEQYF
clone size: many; J gene: TRBJ1-2; D gene: TRBD1; V gene: TRBV7-8; CDR3 DNA: TGTGCCAGCAGCAGAAACACAGGGGGCCGGTATGGCTACACCTTC; CDR3 protein: CASSRNTGGRYGYTF
clone size: many; J gene: TRBJ2-3; D gene: .; V gene: TRBV2; CDR3 DNA: TGTGCCAGCAGTGAACTCGAGGGGAATACGCAGTATTTT; CDR3 protein: CASSELEGNTQYF
clone size: many; J gene: TRBJ2-3; D gene: .; V gene: TRBV5-1; CDR3 DNA: TGCGCCAGCAGCCCCCCGGGAAGTCCCGGAGATACGCAGTATTTT; CDR3 protein: CASSPPGSPGDTQYF
clone size: many; J gene: TRBJ1-3; D gene: .; V gene: TRBV7-9; CDR3 DNA: TGTGCCAGCAGCTCAGACAGGAACTCTGGAAACACCATATATTTT; CDR3 protein: CASSSDRNSGNTIYF
clone size: many; J gene: TRBJ2-7; D gene: .; V gene: TRBV28; CDR3 DNA: TGTGCCACCAAGGGGGTCTTCGAGCAGTACTTC; CDR3 protein: CATKGVFEQYF
clone size: many; J gene: TRBJ1-6; D gene: .; V gene: TRBV12-3/TRBV12-4; CDR3 DNA: TGTGCCAGCAGTTTAGCGACAGGAAATGCTTCACCCCTCCACTTT; CDR3 protein: CASSLATGNASPLHF
clone size: many; J gene: TRBJ1-4; D gene: TRBD1; V gene: TRBV11-2; CDR3 DNA: TGTGCCAGCAGCGCGGGGACAGGGGGCCCTGAAAAACTGTTTTTT; CDR3 protein: CASSAGTGGPEKLFF
clone size: .; J gene: TRBJ1-6; D gene: .; V gene: TRBV27; CDR3 DNA: TGTGCCAGCAGTTTTTTGGATTATAATTCACCCCTCCACTTT; CDR3 protein: CASSFLDYNSPLHF
clone size: many; J gene: TRBJ2-7; D gene: TRBD2; V gene: TRBV7-9; CDR3 DNA: TGTGCCAGCAGCTCAATAGCGGGATGGGATTCCTACGAGCAGTACTTC; CDR3 protein: CASSSIAGWDSYEQYF
clone size: many; J gene: TRBJ2-7; D gene: TRBD2; V gene: TRBV5-4; CDR3 DNA: TGTGCCAGCAGCTCAGCGGGAGAGACCTACGAGCAGTACTTC; CDR3 protein: CASSSAGETYEQYF
clone size: many; J gene: TRBJ1-2; D gene: TRBD1; V gene: TRBV10-3; CDR3 DNA: TGTGCCATCACTATAGGACAGGGACTTAACTATGGCTACACCTTC; CDR3 protein: CAITIGQGLNYGYTF
clone size: .; J gene: TRBJ1-5; D gene: .; V gene: TRBV10-2; CDR3 DNA: TGCGCCAACCGAGGGCAGGGAACAGGTCAGCCCCAGCATTTT; CDR3 protein: CANRGQGTGQPQHF
clone size: many; J gene: TRBJ2-1; D gene: TRBD2; V gene: TRBV14; CDR3 DNA: TGTGCCAGCACCTCAGCGGGAGTATCCAATGAGCAGTTCTTC; CDR3 protein: CASTSAGVSNEQFF
clone size: many; J gene: TRBJ2-3; D gene: TRBD2; V gene: TRBV9; CDR3 DNA: TGTGCCAGCAGCGTAACAGCGCGGGGGGATACGCAGTATTTT; CDR3 protein: CASSVTARGDTQYF
clone size: many; J gene: TRBJ1-3; D gene: TRBD1; V gene: TRBV10-3; CDR3 DNA: TGTGCCATCAGAGGGGACAGGGCGCGAGGAAACACCATATATTTT; CDR3 protein: CAIRGDRARGNTIYF
clone size: .; J gene: TRBJ2-1; D gene: TRBD2; V gene: TRBV2; CDR3 DNA: TGTGCCAGCAGTGAAAGGCGGTGGGGCGGGAGGGGAAGGAACAATGAGCAGTTCTTC; CDR3 protein: CASSERRWGGRGRNNEQFF